This TCR beta chain was recorded in a study of CD8+ T cells in alopecia areata. This clone came up a few times. What it binds is unknown. The study, taken as a whole, reports: Possibly as an HLA-related effect, TCR sharing across patients appeared less clear than in mice.

The germline V gene encodes CDR1 MDHEN and CDR2 SYDVKM. This CDR3 has 13 amino acids. Trimming removed 4 bases from V and 2 bases from J, with 6 bases in between. TCR sequencing used cDNA made by reverse transcription of extracted RNA. The repertoire was sequenced with immunoSEQ multiplex PCR; TCRdb's copy has only in-frame clones and lacks some. The data show roughly 150,000 clones, around 55% seen once. The V gene is TRBV28, the J gene TRBJ1-3; D call uncertain. Material for sequencing was CD4+ T cells sorted from blood. The TCR sequence derives from a human donor in good health. This CDR3 reads CASSSPPGNTIYF. In DNA form, the CDR3 reads TGTGCCAGCAGTTCCCCCCCTGGAAACACCATATATTTT.